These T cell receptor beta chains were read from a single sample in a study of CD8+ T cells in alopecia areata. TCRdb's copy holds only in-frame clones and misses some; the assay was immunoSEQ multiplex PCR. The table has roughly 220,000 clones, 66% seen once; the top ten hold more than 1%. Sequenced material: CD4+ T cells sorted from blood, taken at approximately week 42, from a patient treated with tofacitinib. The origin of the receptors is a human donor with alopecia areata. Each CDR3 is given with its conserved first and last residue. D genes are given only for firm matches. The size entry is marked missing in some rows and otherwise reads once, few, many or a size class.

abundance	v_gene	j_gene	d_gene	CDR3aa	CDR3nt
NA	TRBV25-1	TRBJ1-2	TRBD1	CASSASAGQGYGYTF	TGTGCCAGCAGTGCCTCCGCGGGACAGGGATATGGCTACACCTTC
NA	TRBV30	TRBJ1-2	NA	CAWRHTGSDGYTF	TGTGCCTGGAGGCATACAGGGAGCGATGGCTACACCTTC
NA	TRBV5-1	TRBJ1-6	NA	CASSLDSTYNSPLHF	TGCGCCAGCAGCTTGGACAGTACTTATAATTCACCCCTCCACTTT
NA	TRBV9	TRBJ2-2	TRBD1	CASSEEGGWNTGELFF	TGTGCCAGCAGCGAAGAAGGGGGCTGGAACACCGGGGAGCTGTTTTTT
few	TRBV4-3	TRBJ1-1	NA	CASSQENRGYEAFF	TGCGCCAGCAGCCAAGAAAATCGGGGGTATGAAGCTTTCTTT
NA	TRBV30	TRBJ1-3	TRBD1	CAWRATGAPGNTIYF	TGTGCCTGGAGGGCTACAGGGGCTCCGGGAAACACCATATATTTT
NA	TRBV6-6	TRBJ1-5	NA	CASSSLGGPQHF	TGTGCCAGCAGTTCGTTGGGGGGGCCCCAGCATTTT
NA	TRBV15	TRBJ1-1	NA	CATSSRTGTPEAFF	TGTGCCACCAGCTCAAGAACCGGGACACCTGAAGCTTTCTTT
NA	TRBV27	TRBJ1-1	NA	CATGGYKNTEAFF	TGTGCAACAGGTGGGTACAAGAACACTGAAGCTTTCTTT
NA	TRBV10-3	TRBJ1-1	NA	CAISDGSNTEAFF	TGTGCCATCAGTGACGGCAGCAACACTGAAGCTTTCTTT
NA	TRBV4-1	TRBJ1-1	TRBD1	CASSQDSRTGSEAFF	TGCGCCAGCAGCCAAGATTCAAGGACAGGGAGTGAAGCTTTCTTT
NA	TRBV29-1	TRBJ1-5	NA	CSYSEGRDQPQHF	TGCAGCTACAGCGAAGGACGGGATCAGCCCCAGCATTTT
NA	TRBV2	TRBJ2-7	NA	CASSVRGLKTYEQYF	TGTGCCAGCAGTGTCCGGGGCCTAAAAACCTACGAGCAGTACTTC
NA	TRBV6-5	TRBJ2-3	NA	CASSYLGGGDTQYF	TGTGCCAGCAGTTACTTGGGGGGAGGAGATACGCAGTATTTT
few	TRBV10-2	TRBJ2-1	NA	CASSEEGGAHNEQFF	TGCGCCAGCAGTGAGGAAGGGGGGGCCCACAATGAGCAGTTCTTC
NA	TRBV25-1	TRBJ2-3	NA	CASSRGQGTDTQYF	TGTGCCAGCAGTAGGGGTCAGGGTACAGATACGCAGTATTTT
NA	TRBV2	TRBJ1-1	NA	CASREGWNTEAFF	TGTGCCAGCAGGGAGGGTTGGAACACTGAAGCTTTCTTT
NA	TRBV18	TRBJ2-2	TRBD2	CASSPRSGAANTGELFF	TGTGCCAGCTCACCACGTAGCGGGGCCGCGAACACCGGGGAGCTGTTTTTT
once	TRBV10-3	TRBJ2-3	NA	CAISDRVVTTPGDTQYF	TGTGCCATCAGTGATAGGGTCGTGACCACCCCGGGCGATACGCAGTATTTT
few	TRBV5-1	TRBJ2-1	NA	CASSLPQPYNEQFF	TGCGCCAGCAGCTTGCCACAGCCCTACAATGAGCAGTTCTTC
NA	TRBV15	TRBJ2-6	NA	CATSRAGSLANVLTF	TGTGCCACCAGCAGAGCTGGGTCTCTGGCCAACGTCCTGACTTTC
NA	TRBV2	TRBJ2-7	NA	CASRGTGGEQYF	TGTGCCAGCCGAGGAACCGGTGGGGAGCAGTACTTC
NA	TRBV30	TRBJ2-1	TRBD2	CAWSVTSSGGRFF	TGTGCCTGGAGTGTAACATCTAGCGGGGGGCGGTTCTTC
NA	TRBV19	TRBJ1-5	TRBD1	CASSPVTGGRQPQHF	TGTGCCAGTAGCCCGGTGACAGGGGGCCGTCAGCCCCAGCATTTT
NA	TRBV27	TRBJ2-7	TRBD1	CASSPRDRGYEQYF	TGTGCCAGCAGTCCCCGGGACAGGGGCTACGAGCAGTACTTC
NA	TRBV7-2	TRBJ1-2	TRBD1	CASSLWGGGGGYGYTF	TGTGCCAGCAGCTTATGGGGAGGGGGCGGCGGCTATGGCTACACCTTC
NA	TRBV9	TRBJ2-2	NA	CASSVVQGGLTGELFF	TGTGCCAGCAGCGTAGTGCAGGGGGGCCTCACCGGGGAGCTGTTTTTT
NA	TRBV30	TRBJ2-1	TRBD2	CAWRKRGGRYEQFF	TGTGCCTGGAGAAAGCGGGGGGGACGGTATGAGCAGTTCTTC
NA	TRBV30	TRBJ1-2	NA	CAWSHGGNYGYTF	TGTGCCTGGAGTCACGGGGGAAACTATGGCTACACCTTC
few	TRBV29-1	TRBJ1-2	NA	CSVEGPRSTVTF	TGCAGCGTTGAGGGGCCACGGTCGACCGTCACCTTC